Below, 14 T cell receptor beta chains from the same sample are listed, as sequenced in a study of breast tumors, draining lymph nodes, adjacent tissues. MiXCR, run by TCRdb on the multiplex PCR reads, gives a single entry per CDR3 protein. The data contain approximately 20,000 distinct CDR3 sequences, over 40% of them singletons. Source material: breast tumor tissue. Receptors originate from a female donor with breast cancer. Some clones in this sample may be carry-over from other donors' samples.

The table lists this clonotype with many counts. The rearrangement links TRBV7-9 to TRBJ2-7; D gene uncertain. V lost 1 base to trimming and J lost 3 bases, with 4 bases between them. In germline, CDR1 is SEHNR, CDR2 FQNEAQ (reference sequence). The CDR3 runs 12 residues. CDR3 in DNA: TGTGCCAGCAGCTTAGACGTCTACGAGCAGTACTTC. This gives the protein CASSLDVYEQYF.

Many counts were recorded for this clonotype. The chain employs TRBV18 and TRBJ1-4; 11 nucleotides agree with TRBD1. This CDR3 contains 14 residues. Trimming at V came to 3 bases and at J to 10 bases, leaving 4 bases not matched to a gene. CDR1 is KGHSH and CDR2 is LQKENI in the germline V gene. CDR3 protein: CASSPGGTGGKLFF. The CDR3 DNA is TGTGCCAGCTCACCGGGAGGGACAGGGGGAAAACTGTTTTTT.

This clonotype has a count of ten or more. A single base separates this from a much larger clone, so it may be a read error. Given the absence of the conserved phenylalanine or tryptophan at the CDR3 end, a read error is likely. The chain links TRBV7-2 to TRBJ2-1, with 9 bases fitting TRBD1. The CDR3 is 14 amino acids. V lost 5 bases and J lost 10; bases outside the gene matches: 9. CDR1 SGHTA and CDR2 FQGNSA come from the germline V gene. The CDR3 region has the DNA TGTGCCAGCAGCATGCAACAGGGGGCTGGGGAGCAGTTCCTC. This codes for CASSMQQGAGEQFL.

This clonotype has a count of ten or more. The genes are TRBV12-3 or TRBV12-4 and TRBJ2-1; unclear D gene. The V and J ends lost 5 bases and 0 bases respectively, with 11 bases between them. The CDR3 consists of 15 residues. CDR3 protein: CASSRTRSSYNEQFF. CDR3 nucleotide sequence: TGTGCCAGCAGTCGTACGAGGTCCTCCTACAATGAGCAGTTCTTC.

A few counts support this clonotype. The chain has TRBV5-1 and TRBJ2-3; D is uncertain. Germline V gene sequence: CDR1 SGHRS, CDR2 YFSETQ. This CDR3 spans 12 amino acids. V was clipped by 3 bases and J by 4 bases, with 6 bases between them. CDR3 residues: CASSSQADTQYF. The CDR3 DNA reads as TGCGCCAGCAGCTCCCAAGCAGATACGCAGTATTTT.

This clonotype was counted at least ten times. One end of the junction fails to match germline, which may point to a read error. The chain combines TRBV6-6 with TRBJ2-1, with 8 bases fitting TRBD1. Looked up from germline, CDR1 is MNHNY and CDR2 is SVGAGI (reference sequence). There are 15 residues in the CDR3. The CDR3: CASSHSSTGVEEQFF. The CDR3 DNA reads as TGTGCCAGCAGTCACTCTTCGACAGGGGTGGAGGAGCAGTTCTTC.

This clonotype occurred a few times. The chain has TRBV7-9 and TRBJ2-7; D is ambiguous. Germline lookup yields CDR1 SEHNR and CDR2 FQNEAQ (reference sequence). The CDR3 spans 13 residues. V was clipped by 6 bases and J by 3 bases, with 12 bases between them. This chain's CDR3 is CASRYTENYEQYF. The DNA of the CDR3 is TGTGCCAGCAGGTACACCGAAAACTACGAGCAGTACTTC.

V is TRBV6-6 and J is TRBJ2-4; 8 nucleotides align to TRBD2. There are 14 residues in the CDR3. J lost 2 bases, V lost 5 bases, and 2 bases had no gene match. The germline gives CDR1 MNHNY, CDR2 SVGAGI (reference sequence). The CDR3 loop reads CASSRGRTKNIQYF. The CDR3 bases are TGTGCCAGCAGTCGCGGGAGGACCAAAAACATTCAGTACTTC.

The chain uses TRBV7-2 and TRBJ1-5; D may be TRBD1 (5 bases). CDR3 size: 13 residues. CDR1 is SGHTA and CDR2 is FQGNSA in the germline V gene. Trimming took off 5 bases at V and 6 bases at J, with 11 bases between the two ends. CDR3: CASSPGTSQPQHF. CDR3 DNA sequence: TGTGCCAGCAGCCCGGGGACCTCTCAGCCCCAGCATTTT.

This clonotype was seen repeatedly, ten times or more. This rearrangement joins TRBV11-3 to TRBJ2-7, with TRBD2 matching over 10 bases. In germline, CDR1 is SGHNT, CDR2 YENEEA. This CDR3 comprises 13 residues. The V gene end was trimmed by 4 bases and the J gene end by 6 bases; junction bases not matched to a gene: 3. CDR3 nucleotides: TGTGCCAGCAGCTCCCGGACTAGCGGCGAGCAGTACTTC. Protein: CASSSRTSGEQYF.

This chain links TRBV24-1 with TRBJ1-2; TRBD1 agrees at 8 bases. V lost 5 bases, J lost 8 bases, and 9 bases stayed unmatched. The CDR3 is 14 amino acids. From germline, CDR1 is KGHDR and CDR2 SFDVKD. CDR3 in amino acids: CATSAFGTGYGYTF. In DNA, the CDR3 is TGTGCCACCAGTGCCTTCGGGACAGGCTACGGCTACACCTTC.

This rearrangement joins TRBV7-3 to TRBJ1-6; 7 nucleotides match TRBD1. J was trimmed by 6 bases and V by 7 bases; bases with no gene match: 3. The CDR3 consists of 13 residues. Germline assignment: CDR1 SGHTA and CDR2 FQGTGA. The CDR3 nucleotides are TGTGCCAGCACGGGACAGTTTAATTCACCCCTCCACTTT. Translation gives CASTGQFNSPLHF.

This clonotype showed up just a few times. The junction differs from germline at one of its ends, possibly a read error. V and J are TRBV5-1 and TRBJ1-6, with 11 bases fitting TRBD1. The CDR3 runs 14 residues. Per germline, CDR1 SGHRS and CDR2 YFSETQ. In DNA form, the CDR3 reads TGCGCCAGCAGCCGGACAGGGGGCAATTCCCCCCTCCACTTT. As protein: CASSRTGGNSPLHF. The variable domain in full, completed from reference TRBV5-1 and TRBJ1-6, reads KAGVTQTPRYLIKTRGQQVTLSCSPISGHRSVSWYQQTPGQGLQFLFEYFSETQRNKGNFPGRFSGRQFSNSRSEMNVSTLELGDSALYLCASSRTGGNSPLHFGNGTRLTVT.

This clonotype was recorded a few times. The germline gene is not matched at one end of the junction; a read error may be the cause. The chain recombines TRBV29-1 with TRBJ1-2; D is unresolved. The CDR3 has 17 amino acids. Germline V gene sequence: CDR1 SQVTM, CDR2 ANQGSEA. Here the CDR3 reads CSVEEFQVPASADGYTF. CDR3 nucleotide sequence: TGCAGCGTTGAAGAATTCCAGGTCCCCGCCAGTGCGGATGGCTACACCTTT.